The clone carrying this TCR beta chain was seen ten or more times. The entry originates in a study of T cells in Graves' hyperthyroidism and ophthalmopathy. V trimming: 5 bases; J trimming: 1 base; junction bases outside the gene matches: 5. The CDR3 runs 15 residues. Germline CDR1 and CDR2: LNHNV and YYDKDF (reference sequence). It was RNA transcripts that yielded the amplified TCR beta CDR3 regions. The TCR CDR3 first-round RT-PCR relied on the HTBI primer set. TCRdb passed the multiplex PCR reads through MiXCR, listing each CDR3 protein once. The sample has 94,000 or so distinct CDR3 sequences, roughly 49% seen once.

The source material was blood. This TCR was recovered from a woman aged 40 to 50 with Graves' hyperthyroidism. The chain links TRBV15 to TRBJ1-5; 7 nucleotides agree with TRBD1. In nucleotides, the CDR3 is TGTGCCACCAGCCCGGACAGGAACAGCAATCAGCCCCAGCATTTT. Amino acid sequence: CATSPDRNSNQPQHF.